These 28 T cell receptor beta chains were all obtained from the same sample, sequenced in a study of T cell responses to AZD1222 COVID-19 vaccine. Repertoires were generated with immunoSEQ multiplex PCR, while TCRdb's copy carries only in-frame clones and drops some. The sample carries some 89,000 clones, about nine tenths recorded once. Material: peripheral blood, obtained on day 0 of AZD1222 vaccination. Receptor source: an adult in good health.

The CDR3 protein is CASRTTSGGNYEQYF. The CDR3 DNA is TGTGCCAGCAGAACGACTAGCGGGGGAAATTACGAGCAGTACTTC. The chain carries TRBV7-2 and TRBJ2-7; the match to TRBD2 covers 12 bases. Germline CDR1 SGHTA, CDR2 FQGNSA. The CDR3 has 15 residues. Unmatched junction bases numbered 7, after V lost 6 bases and J lost 4 bases.

The chain carries TRBV7-2 and TRBJ1-1, with D possibly being TRBD1 (5 bases). Germline CDR1 SGHTA, CDR2 FQGNSA. The V gene lost 6 bases and the J gene lost 6 bases, with 14 bases spanning the gap. CDR3 size: 13 residues. The CDR3 sequence: CASRQGLVAEAFF. In DNA form, the CDR3 reads TGTGCCAGCAGGCAGGGACTAGTAGCTGAAGCTTTCTTT.

The chain employs TRBV5-4 and TRBJ1-6; 9 bases match TRBD1. CDR3 size: 15 residues. Germline V gene sequence: CDR1 SGHNT, CDR2 YYREEE (reference sequence). J was trimmed by 8 bases and V by 2 bases; bases with no gene match: 5. CDR3 DNA: TGTGCCAGCAGCTTTGGACAGGGGAGGGATTCACCCCTCCACTTT. This codes for CASSFGQGRDSPLHF.

This clone turned up a few times. As DNA, the CDR3 is TGTGCCAGCAGCTCAGACAGTTGGAACACTGAAGCTTTCTTT. The encoded protein is CASSSDSWNTEAFF. The chain employs TRBV7-9 and TRBJ1-1, with D possibly TRBD1 on 5 matching bases. The CDR3 spans 14 residues. Trimming removed 4 bases from V and 1 base from J, with 10 bases in between. Germline-derived CDR1 and CDR2 are SEHNR and FQNEAQ (reference sequence).

CDR3 nucleotide sequence: TGTGCCAGCTCCGGGCGGAACTATGGCTACACCTTC. Translating gives CASSGRNYGYTF. The chain combines TRBV3-1 (or the pseudogene TRBV3-2) with TRBJ1-2; D uncertain. Per the germline V gene, CDR1 is LGHDT and CDR2 is YNNKEL (reference sequence). Trimming removed 8 bases at V and 2 bases at J, with 9 bases between. This CDR3 region has 12 residues.

This clone was seen just once. The rearrangement links TRBV7-9 to TRBJ2-1, with 16 bases lining up with TRBD2. V gave up 5 bases and J gave up 4 bases; unmatched junction bases: 5. The CDR3 totals 17 residues. The V gene's germline CDR1 is SEHNR and CDR2 FQNEAQ (reference sequence). The CDR3 nucleotides read TGTGCCAGCAGCCCGGGACTAGCGGGAGGGAGGTACAATGAGCAGTTCTTC. Protein product: CASSPGLAGGRYNEQFF.

CDR3 coding DNA: TGTGCCAGTAGTACCGACAGCCCCTACGAGCAGTACTTC. Translated, it gives CASSTDSPYEQYF. The chain combines TRBV19 with TRBJ2-7, with a tentative D call TRBD1 (5 bases). CDR1 is LNHDA, CDR2 SQIVND, per germline (reference sequence). The CDR3 spans 13 residues. V lost 4 bases and J 2 bases, leaving 9 bases between the germline ends.

The chain recombines TRBV27 with TRBJ2-3; perhaps TRBD2 as D (5 bases). Germline V gives CDR1 MNHEY, CDR2 SMNVEV (reference sequence). The CDR3 runs to 18 residues. The germline V and J ends were trimmed by 5 bases and 4 bases, with 25 bases remaining between them. CDR3 nucleotides: TGTGCCAGCAGTCCGTCCAACCTGAGGGAGTTGGTCTCAGATACGCAGTATTTT. Protein product: CASSPSNLRELVSDTQYF.

The chain uses TRBV30 and TRBJ1-1, with D unresolved. CDR3 size: 12 residues. V was clipped by 3 bases and J by 1 base, with 6 bases between them. CDR1 and CDR2 from the germline V gene are GTSNPN and SVGIG (reference sequence). The CDR3 region is CAWRRSNTEAFF. The CDR3 DNA reads TGTGCCTGGAGGCGGTCGAACACTGAAGCTTTCTTT. The full variable domain, in which reference TRBV30 and TRBJ1-1 provide the parts outside the CDR3, is SQTIHQWPATLVQPVGSPLSLECTVEGTSNPNLYWYRQAAGRGLQLLFYSVGIGQISSEVPQNLSASRPQDRQFILSSKKLLLSDSGFYLCAWRRSNTEAFFGQGTRLTVV.

The chain employs TRBV5-8 and TRBJ1-2, with 7 bases that match TRBD1. Trimming removed 0 bases from V and 1 base from J; junction bases left unmatched: 12. Germline V gene data show CDR1 as SGHTS and CDR2 as YDEGEE. This CDR3 has 18 amino acids. The CDR3 is CASSLGARDRKGNYGYTF. Here the CDR3 DNA reads TGTGCCAGCAGCTTGGGGGCCCGGGACAGAAAGGGTAACTATGGCTACACCTTC.

The chain carries TRBV30 and TRBJ1-4; D may be TRBD1 (5 bases). The germline V gene has CDR1 GTSNPN and CDR2 SVGIG (reference sequence). This CDR3 is 15 amino acids long. V was pared by 2 bases and J by 8 bases, with 18 bases between. CDR3 nucleotide sequence: TGTGCCTGGAGTCCAAAATTTGGGCGGGGGGAAAAACTGTTTTTT. Translated, it gives CAWSPKFGRGEKLFF. Full variable domain (rest looked up from reference TRBV30 and TRBJ1-4): SQTIHQWPATLVQPVGSPLSLECTVEGTSNPNLYWYRQAAGRGLQLLFYSVGIGQISSEVPQNLSASRPQDRQFILSSKKLLLSDSGFYLCAWSPKFGRGEKLFFGSGTQLSVL.

The chain links TRBV9 to TRBJ1-1; D is unresolved. Germline lookup yields CDR1 SGDLS and CDR2 YYNGEE. V was pared by 0 bases and J by 0 bases, with 12 bases between. CDR3 length: 16 amino acids. This CDR3 reads CASSVESVPMNTEAFF. The CDR3 DNA follows: TGTGCCAGCAGCGTAGAGTCAGTCCCGATGAACACTGAAGCTTTCTTT.

This rearrangement joins TRBV28 to TRBJ2-3, with 8 bases fitting TRBD2. Germline assignment: CDR1 MDHEN and CDR2 SYDVKM. This CDR3 comprises 16 residues. The V segment lost 6 bases and the J segment 0 bases; nucleotides outside the gene matches: 8. The CDR3 DNA reads TGTGCCAGCAGACAGGCGGGAGGACACAGCACAGATACGCAGTATTTT. It specifies CASRQAGGHSTDTQYF.

The rearrangement links TRBV6-2 or TRBV6-3 to TRBJ2-1, with 7 bases identical to TRBD2. The CDR3 spans 14 residues. Looked up from germline, CDR1 is MNHEY and CDR2 is SVGEGT. V was clipped by 2 bases and J by 4 bases; unmatched bases: 2. For the CDR3, the DNA is TGTGCCAGCAGTTACGGGGGGGGATACAATGAGCAGTTCTTC. Translating gives CASSYGGGYNEQFF.

The J gene is TRBJ2-1, the V gene TRBV3-1 (or the pseudogene TRBV3-2); D is possibly TRBD2 (6 bases). Germline values: CDR1 LGHDT, CDR2 YNNKEL (reference sequence). CDR3 size: 20 residues. V was clipped by 0 bases and J by 0 bases, with 21 bases between them. CDR3 DNA sequence: TGTGCCAGCAGCCAAGAACTCACCGTGTGGCGGGATGGCTCCTACAATGAGCAGTTCTTC. This encodes CASSQELTVWRDGSYNEQFF.

The V call is TRBV30, the J call TRBJ2-1; 7 bases agree with TRBD2. Germline-derived CDR1 and CDR2 are GTSNPN and SVGIG (reference sequence). The CDR3 consists of 17 residues. V was pared by 3 bases and J by 4 bases, with 15 bases of the junction left unmatched. CDR3 protein: CAWRSGAPQRTYNEQFF. CDR3 in DNA: TGTGCCTGGAGAAGCGGGGCCCCTCAGCGCACATACAATGAGCAGTTCTTC.

This rearrangement joins TRBV27 to TRBJ1-1; D unresolved. CDR3 length equals 13 residues. V was pared by 3 bases and J by 1 base, with 6 bases between. The germline V gene has CDR1 MNHEY and CDR2 SMNVEV (reference sequence). In nucleotides, the CDR3 is TGTGCCAGCAGTTTCCGTGGGAACACTGAAGCTTTCTTT. Amino acids: CASSFRGNTEAFF.

The chain joins TRBV19 to TRBJ1-5, with no clear D. The germline gives CDR1 LNHDA, CDR2 SQIVND (reference sequence). CDR3 length: 14 residues. V was cut by 9 bases and J by 3 bases, with 15 bases left in between. In DNA form, the CDR3 reads TGTGCCAGCCAGTTTCAGGACCCCAATCAGCCCCAGCATTTT. As protein: CASQFQDPNQPQHF.

V and J are TRBV7-8 and TRBJ1-2; the D is unclear. The germline CDR1 and CDR2 sequences are SGHVS and FQNEAQ. The CDR3 is 14 residues long. Trimming took off 1 base at V and 7 bases at J, with 13 bases between the two ends. CDR3 DNA sequence: TGTGCCAGCAGCTTAGAACCTGGACGAGCTGGCTACACCTTC. It encodes CASSLEPGRAGYTF.

DNA for the CDR3: TGTGCCAGCAGCCTAGAAGGGACTAGCGGGAGATTGGGCAAAAACATTCAGTACTTC. Its translation is CASSLEGTSGRLGKNIQYF. The rearrangement joins TRBV27 to TRBJ2-4; TRBD2 agrees at 14 bases. The V gene end was trimmed by 6 bases and the J gene end by 3 bases; junction bases not matched to a gene: 13. The germline CDR1 and CDR2 sequences are MNHEY and SMNVEV (reference sequence). The CDR3 extends over 19 amino acids.

DNA of the CDR3: TGTGCCAGCAGGACTAGCGGGGGGGTAGATACGCAGTATTTT. Translation: CASRTSGGVDTQYF. The J gene is TRBJ2-3, the V gene TRBV2; 14 nucleotides match TRBD2. V lost 6 bases, J lost 5 bases, and 1 base stayed unmatched. Germline assignment: CDR1 SNHLY and CDR2 FYNNEI. The CDR3 covers 14 residues.

V is TRBV18 and J is TRBJ2-2; 7 bases match TRBD1. This CDR3 comprises 13 residues. V shed 2 bases and J 6 bases; nucleotides not matched to a gene: 0. Germline V gives CDR1 KGHSH, CDR2 LQKENI. Here the CDR3 DNA reads TGTGCCAGCTCACCAACAGGGGCCGGGGAGCTGTTTTTT. Translated, it gives CASSPTGAGELFF.

For the CDR3, the DNA is TGTGCCAGCAGTTTATTCGCCAGCGGGAGGTCCACCGGGGAGCTGTTTTTT. Its protein product is CASSLFASGRSTGELFF. The chain uses TRBV27 and TRBJ2-2; 9 bases fit TRBD2. Germline-derived CDR1 and CDR2 are MNHEY and SMNVEV (reference sequence). V was clipped by 1 base and J by 4 bases; unmatched bases: 7. CDR3 size: 17 residues.

This chain links TRBV5-4 with TRBJ1-2, with 7 nucleotides matching TRBD1. Germline CDR1 reads SGHNT; CDR2 reads YYREEE (reference sequence). CDR3 length equals 17 residues. Trimming took 6 bases from V and 2 from J; bases not matched to a gene: 16. The DNA of the CDR3 is TGTGCCAGCACCCAATGGGGCAGTCACAGGGGAAACTATGGCTACACCTTC. This translates into CASTQWGSHRGNYGYTF.

The chain couples TRBV28 to TRBJ1-2; D is possibly TRBD1 (5 bases). Germline values: CDR1 MDHEN, CDR2 SYDVKM. This CDR3 is 14 amino acids long. Trimming pared 6 bases from V and 8 bases from J, leaving 19 bases between. CDR3 nucleotide sequence: TGTGCCAGCAGAACCCCTAGGGGCGTTTGGGGCTACACCTTC. Its protein is CASRTPRGVWGYTF.

The chain is built from TRBV11-2 and TRBJ2-5; no firm D call. The CDR3 contains 13 residues. In germline, CDR1 is SGHAT, CDR2 FQNNGV. The V end was cut by 1 base, the J end by 2 bases, with 5 bases between. For the CDR3, the DNA is TGTGCCAGCAGCTTAGTACTTCAAGAGACCCAGTACTTC. Its translation: CASSLVLQETQYF.

The chain carries TRBV9 and TRBJ2-3; TRBD2 aligns across 8 bases. The CDR3 has 16 residues. Germline V gene lookup returns CDR1 SGDLS and CDR2 YYNGEE. V lost 0 bases, J lost 4 bases, and 7 bases stayed unmatched. CDR3 in DNA: TGTGCCAGCAGCGTAGCTACCGGGAGGGTCCCAGATACGCAGTATTTT. It yields the protein CASSVATGRVPDTQYF.

This chain connects TRBV14 to TRBJ2-3; 9 nucleotides line up with TRBD2. The V gene end was trimmed by 1 base and the J gene end by 3 bases; junction bases not matched to a gene: 5. The CDR3 contains 16 residues. Germline V gene sequence: CDR1 SGHDN, CDR2 FVKESK. CDR3: CASSQGTSALTDTQYF. The CDR3, as DNA: TGTGCCAGCAGCCAAGGGACTAGCGCCTTGACAGATACGCAGTATTTT. Variable domain in full (rest from reference TRBV14 and TRBJ2-3): EAGVTQFPSHSVIEKGQTVTLRCDPISGHDNLYWYRRVMGKEIKFLLHFVKESKQDESGMPNNRFLAERTGGTYSTLKVQPAELEDSGVYFCASSQGTSALTDTQYFGPGTRLTVL.